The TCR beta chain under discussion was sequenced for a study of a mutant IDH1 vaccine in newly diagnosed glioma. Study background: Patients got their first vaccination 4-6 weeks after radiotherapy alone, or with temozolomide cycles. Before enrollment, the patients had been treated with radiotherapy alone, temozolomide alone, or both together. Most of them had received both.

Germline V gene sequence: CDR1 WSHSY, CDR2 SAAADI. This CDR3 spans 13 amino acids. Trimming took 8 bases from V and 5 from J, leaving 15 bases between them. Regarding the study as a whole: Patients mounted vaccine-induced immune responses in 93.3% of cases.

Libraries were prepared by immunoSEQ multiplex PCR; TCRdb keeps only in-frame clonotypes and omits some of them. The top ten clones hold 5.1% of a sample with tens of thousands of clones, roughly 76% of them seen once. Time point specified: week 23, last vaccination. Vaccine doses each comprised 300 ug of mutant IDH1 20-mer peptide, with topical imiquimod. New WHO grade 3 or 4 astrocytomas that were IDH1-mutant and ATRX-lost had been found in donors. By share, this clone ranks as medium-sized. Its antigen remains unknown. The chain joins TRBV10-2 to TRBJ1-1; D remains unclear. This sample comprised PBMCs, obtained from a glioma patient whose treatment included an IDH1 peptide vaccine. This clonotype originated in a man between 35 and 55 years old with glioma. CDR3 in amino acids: CASRFRAGTEAFF. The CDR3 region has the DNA TGCGCCAGCCGCTTTAGGGCAGGTACTGAAGCTTTCTTT.